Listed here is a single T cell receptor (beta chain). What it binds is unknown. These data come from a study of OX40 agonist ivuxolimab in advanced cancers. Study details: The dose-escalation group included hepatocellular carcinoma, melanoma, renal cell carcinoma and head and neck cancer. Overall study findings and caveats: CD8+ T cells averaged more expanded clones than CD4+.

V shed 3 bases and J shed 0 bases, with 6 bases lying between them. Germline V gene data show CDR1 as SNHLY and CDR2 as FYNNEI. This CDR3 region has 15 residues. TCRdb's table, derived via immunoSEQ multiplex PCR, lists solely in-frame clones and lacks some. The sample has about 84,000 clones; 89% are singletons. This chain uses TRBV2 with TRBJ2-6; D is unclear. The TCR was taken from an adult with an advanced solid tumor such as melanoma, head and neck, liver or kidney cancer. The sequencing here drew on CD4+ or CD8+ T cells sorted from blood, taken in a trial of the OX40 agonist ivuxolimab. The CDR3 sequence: CASSEVRSGANVLTF. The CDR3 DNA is TGTGCCAGCAGTGAGGTCCGCTCTGGGGCCAACGTCCTGACTTTC. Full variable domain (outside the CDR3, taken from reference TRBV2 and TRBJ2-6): EPEVTQTPSHQVTQMGQEVILRCVPISNHLYFYWYRQILGQKVEFLVSFYNNEISEKSEIFDDQFSVERPDGSNFTLKIRSTKLEDSAMYFCASSEVRSGANVLTFGAGSRLTVL.